A selection of T cell receptor beta chains follows, all from one sample in a study of CD8 T cells in Susac syndrome. TCRdb called the immunoSEQ multiplex PCR reads again in MiXCR, with one record for every CDR3 protein. Among over 300,000 distinct CDR3 sequences listed, approximately 90% were seen once. Material for sequencing was CD4+ T cells from PBMCs. The receptor set was obtained from a human donor with multiple sclerosis. The CDR3 runs from the conserved cysteine through the conserved F or W. D genes are given only for firm matches. The size field is filled for only some rows; it gives once, few, many or a size class.

TRBJ2-1	TRBV9	.	.	TGTGCCAGCAGCCCCGGGGCCCAATCCTACAATGAGCAGTTCTTC	CASSPGAQSYNEQFF
TRBJ2-7	TRBV15	.	TRBD2	TGTGCCACCAGCAGAGGGGCGGCGGGAGGCTTCTACGAGCAGTACTTC	CATSRGAAGGFYEQYF
TRBJ2-2	TRBV6-1	once	.	TGTGCCAGCACTGTCACCGGGGAGCTGTTTTTT	CASTVTGELFF
TRBJ1-2	TRBV19	.	.	TGTGCCAGTAGTATAACGAATGGGGACCTTTCCTTTGAAGGCTACACCTTC	CASSITNGDLSFEGYTF
TRBJ2-7	TRBV29-1	.	TRBD2	TGCAGCGTTGGAGGGACTAGCGGGACCTACGAGCAGTACTTC	CSVGGTSGTYEQYF
TRBJ2-3	TRBV14	.	TRBD2	TGTGCCAGCAGCCTGTTAGCGGGATTCACAGATACGCAGTATTTT	CASSLLAGFTDTQYF
TRBJ1-5	TRBV20-1	.	.	TGCAGTGCTAGACAGTCGGGACAGCCCCAGCATTTT	CSARQSGQPQHF
TRBJ1-6	TRBV7-9	.	.	TGTGCCAGCAGCTTCGGGACCGGGAATTCACCCCTCCACTTT	CASSFGTGNSPLHF
TRBJ2-7	TRBV24-1	.	TRBD2	TGTGCCACCAGTGGGTTGGGCCCGGGGGGCTCCTACGAGCAGTACTTC	CATSGLGPGGSYEQYF
TRBJ2-2	TRBV30	.	.	TGTGCCTGGACGGCCGACTGGAACACCGGGGAGCTGTTTTTT	CAWTADWNTGELFF
TRBJ1-1	TRBV12-3/TRBV12-4	.	.	TGTGCCAGCAGTTTGTACCGGGCGAACACTGAAGCTTTCTTT	CASSLYRANTEAFF
TRBJ2-3	TRBV7-9	.	TRBD2	TGTGCCAGCAGCCTGGGACTAGCGGCCTTAGGGGGCACAGATACGCAGTATTTT	CASSLGLAALGGTDTQYF
TRBJ1-4	TRBV7-2	.	.	TGTGCCAGCAGCTTACAACCAGGCACTACAACTAATGAAAAACTGTTTTTT	CASSLQPGTTTNEKLFF
TRBJ2-3	TRBV20-1	.	.	TGCAGTGCCCCACAATTTACTAGCACAGATACGCAGTATTTT	CSAPQFTSTDTQYF
TRBJ2-5	TRBV18	.	.	TGTGCCAGCTCATCGCACCAGGGTTCAGGGGAGACCCAGTACTTC	CASSSHQGSGETQYF
TRBJ2-2	TRBV10-3	.	.	TGTGCCATCTACGTTCTAGACACCGGGGAGCTGTTTTTT	CAIYVLDTGELFF
TRBJ2-7	TRBV7-2	once	.	TGTGCCAGCAGCCCCTCTCTTGGGCGGACCTACGAGCAGTACTTC	CASSPSLGRTYEQYF
TRBJ1-1	TRBV12-3/TRBV12-4	.	.	TGTGCCAGCTCCCCCGGGCGGTCGGGGAACACTGAAGCTTTCTTT	CASSPGRSGNTEAFF
TRBJ1-4	TRBV7-8	.	TRBD1	TGTGCCAGCAGCTTATCGGACAGGGGAGGAGAAAAACTGTTTTTT	CASSLSDRGGEKLFF
TRBJ2-1	TRBV9	once	TRBD2	TGTGCCAGCAGCGGCGCCGGGACTAGCGGGAGGAATGAGCAGTTCTTC	CASSGAGTSGRNEQFF
TRBJ1-1	TRBV12-5	.	.	TGTGCTAGTGTCCCGGGACTCAAGAACACTGAAGCTTTCTTT	CASVPGLKNTEAFF
TRBJ1-1	TRBV6-2/TRBV6-3	.	.	TGTGCCACCCGGTGGTTTAACACTGAAGCTTTCTTT	CATRWFNTEAFF
TRBJ2-7	TRBV6-1	.	TRBD1	TGTGCCAGCAGCCTACAGGGGCCCCCCTACGAGCAGTACTTC	CASSLQGPPYEQYF
TRBJ1-4	TRBV29-1	.	.	TGCAGCGCTAACTTGGCAACTAATGAAAAACTGTTTTTT	CSANLATNEKLFF
TRBJ1-1	TRBV2	.	.	TGTGCCAGCAGTGATACAGCTATGAACACTGAAGCTTTCTTT	CASSDTAMNTEAFF
TRBJ2-7	TRBV19	.	.	.	CASSFGNGDDEQYF
TRBJ1-4	TRBV6-2/TRBV6-3	.	TRBD1	TGTGCCAGCAGTTATCCTCCGGGACAGGACGTGGAAAAACTGTTTTTT	CASSYPPGQDVEKLFF
TRBJ1-2	TRBV30	.	.	TGTGCCTGGACGGGCCTCTATGGCTACACCTTC	CAWTGLYGYTF
TRBJ2-7	TRBV7-8	.	.	TGTGCCAGCAGCTTCTCCCGTCACGAGCAGTACTTC	CASSFSRHEQYF
TRBJ2-1	TRBV12-3/TRBV12-4	.	.	TGTGCCAGCAGTATGGAACATAAAGGGGATGAGCAGTTCTTC	CASSMEHKGDEQFF
TRBJ2-7	TRBV5-1	once	TRBD2	TGCGCCAGCAGCTCGTCCGGGACTAGCGAGATCTACGAGCAGTACTTC	CASSSSGTSEIYEQYF
TRBJ2-7	TRBV20-1	.	.	TGCAGTGCTCACAACCGAGGTGAAAGCTCCTACGAGCAGTACTTC	CSAHNRGESSYEQYF
TRBJ2-3	TRBV10-3	.	TRBD2	TGTGCCACGGCTAGCGGGGGAGATACGCAGTATTTT	CATASGGDTQYF
TRBJ1-5	TRBV12-3/TRBV12-4	.	.	TGTGCCAGCAGTTTGCCTCTTCAGCCCCAGCATTTT	CASSLPLQPQHF
TRBJ2-2	TRBV14	.	.	TGTGCCAGCAGCCAAGGTTATAACACCGGGGAGCTGTTTTTT	CASSQGYNTGELFF
TRBJ2-7	TRBV11-3	.	.	TGTGCCAGCAGCTTCCAAACAGGGCGCTCCTACGAGCAGTACTTC	CASSFQTGRSYEQYF
TRBJ1-1	TRBV19	.	.	TGTGCCAGTAGTATTAGGGCATCGGCCACTGAGGCTTTCTTT	CASSIRASATEAFF
TRBJ1-2	TRBV20-1	.	.	TGCAGTGCTAGAGATAGCGGGGGTTTCTATGGCTACACCTTC	CSARDSGGFYGYTF
TRBJ2-5	TRBV7-9	.	.	TGTGCCAGCAGCAATCCCCGACTCTGGACAGCACAAGAGACCCAGTACTTC	CASSNPRLWTAQETQYF
TRBJ2-3	TRBV11-3	.	TRBD2	TGTGCCAGCAGCTTAGGCGACCGGCTAGCGGGAGGGCCAACAGATACGCAGTATTTT	CASSLGDRLAGGPTDTQYF
TRBJ1-1	TRBV5-1	.	TRBD1	TGCGCCAGCAGCGCAGGGGGCATGAACACTGAAGCTTTCTTT	CASSAGGMNTEAFF
TRBJ2-7	TRBV29-1	.	.	TGCAGCGTGACCCTGGCGGGACCCTACGAGCAGTACTTC	CSVTLAGPYEQYF
TRBJ2-3	TRBV11-3	.	.	TGTGCCAGCAGCTTATCTAGGGCAGATACGCAGTATTTT	CASSLSRADTQYF
TRBJ2-5	TRBV20-1	.	.	TGCAGTGCTAGAGATCTGGTCAAACAAGAGACCCAGTACTTC	CSARDLVKQETQYF
TRBJ1-2	TRBV12-2	once	.	TGTGCAAGTCGCTTAAAGAGTCCCGGGGGACGGCCTAACTATGGCTACACCTTC	CASRLKSPGGRPNYGYTF
TRBJ1-1	TRBV7-9	.	.	TGTGCCAGCAGCTTAAACAGCGTCGAAGCTTTCTTT	CASSLNSVEAFF
TRBJ2-6	TRBV3-1	.	TRBD1	TGTGCCAGCAGCCAATCCGGGACAGGGGGCTCTAGGGCCAACGTCCTGACTTTC	CASSQSGTGGSRANVLTF
TRBJ2-7	TRBV5-1	.	TRBD2	TGCGCCAGCAGCCCCCGACTAGCGGGAGGGCCCCTCCACGAGCAGTACTTC	CASSPRLAGGPLHEQYF
TRBJ2-1	TRBV7-3	.	TRBD2	TGTGCCAGCAGCCCGCCGGGCGGGGGGGCCGGTCGCAATGAGCAGTTCTTC	CASSPPGGGAGRNEQFF
TRBJ2-3	TRBV5-8	.	.	TGTGCCAGCAGCTTGGCCTCTTTGTCGGCGCCTGGAGCAGATACGCAGTATTTT	CASSLASLSAPGADTQYF
TRBJ2-1	TRBV20-1	.	.	TGCAGTACCCGGCTCCGGGGGCGTCAGTACAATGAGCAGTTCTTC	CSTRLRGRQYNEQFF